This T cell receptor beta chain was recovered during a study of early T cells in non-severe SARS-CoV-2 infection. As for the study in general: Bulk RNA from unsorted whole blood was sequenced; chains were unpaired.

General study results and limits: VDJdb matches were skewed toward anti-spike CD8 T cell responses.

Unique molecular identifiers were affixed to single, distinct cDNA molecules. From the 5' RACE reads, TCRdb called clonotypes with MiXCR, one entry per CDR3 protein. The profile covers about 32,000 distinct CDR3 sequences, with roughly 4% appearing a single time and under 6% taken by the ten largest. Germline V gives CDR1 SGHTA, CDR2 FQGNSA. This CDR3 comprises 14 residues. The ends were cut back, 2 bases at V and 2 bases at J, with 8 bases in the middle. This clonotype was recorded at least ten times. Its antigen is unidentified. The sample comprised whole blood. The TCR was taken from an adult who was a healthcare worker with PCR-confirmed SARS-CoV-2 infection or an uninfected control (not recorded which). The rearrangement links TRBV7-2 to TRBJ2-3; D possibly corresponds to TRBD1 (6 bases). The CDR3 is CASSLQGHTDTQYF. The CDR3 coding sequence is TGTGCCAGCAGCTTACAGGGGCACACAGATACGCAGTATTTT.